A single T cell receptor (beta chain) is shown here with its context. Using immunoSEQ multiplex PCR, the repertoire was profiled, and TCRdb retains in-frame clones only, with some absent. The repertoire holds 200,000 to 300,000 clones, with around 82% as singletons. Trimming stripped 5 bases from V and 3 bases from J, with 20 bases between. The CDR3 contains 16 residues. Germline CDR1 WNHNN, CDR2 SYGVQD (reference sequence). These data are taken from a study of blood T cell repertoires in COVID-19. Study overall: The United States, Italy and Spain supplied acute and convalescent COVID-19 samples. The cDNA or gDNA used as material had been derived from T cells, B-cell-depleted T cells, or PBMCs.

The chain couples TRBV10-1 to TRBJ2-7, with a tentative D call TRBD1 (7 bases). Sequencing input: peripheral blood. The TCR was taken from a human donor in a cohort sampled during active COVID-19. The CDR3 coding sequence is TGCGCCAGCAGTTCCCAGGGGGGCTCCCGCAACTACGAGCAGTACTTC. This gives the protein CASSSQGGSRNYEQYF.